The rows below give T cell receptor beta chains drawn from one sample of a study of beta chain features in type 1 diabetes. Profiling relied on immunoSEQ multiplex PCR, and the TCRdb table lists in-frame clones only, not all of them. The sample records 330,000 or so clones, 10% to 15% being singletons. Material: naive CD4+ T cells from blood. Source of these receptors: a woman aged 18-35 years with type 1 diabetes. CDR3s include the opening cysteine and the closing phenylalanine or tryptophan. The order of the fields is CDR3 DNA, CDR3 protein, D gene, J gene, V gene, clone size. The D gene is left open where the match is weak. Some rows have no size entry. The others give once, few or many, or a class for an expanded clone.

cdr3_nt: TGTGCCAGCAGCTTAAACTACCTTTACGAGCAGTACTTC; cdr3_aa: CASSLNYLYEQYF; d_call: -; j_call: TRBJ2-7; v_call: TRBV7-2; clone_size: few
cdr3_nt: TGTGCCAGCAGCTTTCTAGCGAACTCCTACAATGAGCAGTTCTTC; cdr3_aa: CASSFLANSYNEQFF; d_call: -; j_call: TRBJ2-1; v_call: TRBV5-4; clone_size: few
cdr3_nt: TGTGCCAGCAGCCCCCAGGGGGCTAATGGCAATCAGCCCCAGCATTTT; cdr3_aa: CASSPQGANGNQPQHF; d_call: TRBD1; j_call: TRBJ1-5; v_call: TRBV7-9; clone_size: few
cdr3_nt: TGTGCCAGCAAACGCACTAGCCGACCCTACGAGCAGTACTTC; cdr3_aa: CASKRTSRPYEQYF; d_call: -; j_call: TRBJ2-7; v_call: TRBV13; clone_size: -
cdr3_nt: TGTGCCAGCTCCCGGGGAGGGCTAACTTCCTACGAGCAGTACTTC; cdr3_aa: CASSRGGLTSYEQYF; d_call: TRBD2; j_call: TRBJ2-7; v_call: TRBV25-1; clone_size: few
cdr3_nt: TGTGCCAGCAGCTCGAGAGGATCTAACACCGGGGAGCTGTTTTTT; cdr3_aa: CASSSRGSNTGELFF; d_call: -; j_call: TRBJ2-2; v_call: TRBV11-3; clone_size: few
cdr3_nt: TGCAGCGACCACAATCATGGGGGGAATGTATATGGCTACACCTTC; cdr3_aa: CSDHNHGGNVYGYTF; d_call: -; j_call: TRBJ1-2; v_call: TRBV29-1; clone_size: few
cdr3_nt: TGTGCCACCACCCGGGACCGGGGGGGGGAGACCCAGTACTTC; cdr3_aa: CATTRDRGGETQYF; d_call: TRBD2; j_call: TRBJ2-5; v_call: TRBV15; clone_size: few
cdr3_nt: TGTGCCAGCAGTGGAGCGGGGCTTACGCAGTATTTT; cdr3_aa: CASSGAGLTQYF; d_call: TRBD2; j_call: TRBJ2-3; v_call: TRBV28; clone_size: -
cdr3_nt: TGTGCCTGGAGTCTTTCGGGACTAGCGGTCGATGAGCAGTTCTTC; cdr3_aa: CAWSLSGLAVDEQFF; d_call: TRBD2; j_call: TRBJ2-1; v_call: TRBV30; clone_size: few
cdr3_nt: TGTGCCAGCAGGTCCGGGGGAAATCAGCCCCAGCATTTT; cdr3_aa: CASRSGGNQPQHF; d_call: -; j_call: TRBJ1-5; v_call: TRBV6-5; clone_size: -
cdr3_nt: TGTGCCAGCAGCTTAATGCAGGGTGGCTACAATGAGCAGTTCTTC; cdr3_aa: CASSLMQGGYNEQFF; d_call: -; j_call: TRBJ2-1; v_call: TRBV7-2; clone_size: few
cdr3_nt: TGTGCCAGCAGCGGGTACAGGGACGTAAACACTGAAGCTTTCTTT; cdr3_aa: CASSGYRDVNTEAFF; d_call: -; j_call: TRBJ1-1; v_call: TRBV9; clone_size: -
cdr3_nt: TGTGCCAGCAGCCCCGGCCCGGGACACATCTCGGGGGGCTACACCTTC; cdr3_aa: CASSPGPGHISGGYTF; d_call: -; j_call: TRBJ1-2; v_call: TRBV7-8; clone_size: few
cdr3_nt: TGTGCCAGCAGCGGTCCAGGACTAGCGGGAGAAAATGAGCAGTTCTTC; cdr3_aa: CASSGPGLAGENEQFF; d_call: TRBD2; j_call: TRBJ2-1; v_call: TRBV9; clone_size: -
cdr3_nt: TGTGCCAGTGCCCAGGGCCAGCAGTTCTTC; cdr3_aa: CASAQGQQFF; d_call: -; j_call: TRBJ2-1; v_call: TRBV19; clone_size: few
cdr3_nt: TGTGCCAGCAGGTTCCGGGACAGGGTGGAGACCTTC; cdr3_aa: CASRFRDRVETF; d_call: TRBD1; j_call: TRBJ1-2; v_call: TRBV2; clone_size: -
cdr3_nt: TGCAGCGTCTCTGGGGGGGAAGAGACCCAGTACTTC; cdr3_aa: CSVSGGEETQYF; d_call: TRBD2; j_call: TRBJ2-5; v_call: TRBV29-1; clone_size: -
cdr3_nt: TGTGCCAGCAGTTCCCCACTAGCGGGCTCCACCGGGGTTGAGCAGTTCTTC; cdr3_aa: CASSSPLAGSTGVEQFF; d_call: TRBD2; j_call: TRBJ2-1; v_call: TRBV28; clone_size: few
cdr3_nt: TGTGCCAGCAGCTTCCTAGCGGGATCAGGGGGAGAGTCCTACGAGCAGTACTTC; cdr3_aa: CASSFLAGSGGESYEQYF; d_call: TRBD2; j_call: TRBJ2-7; v_call: TRBV7-2; clone_size: -
cdr3_nt: TGTGCCAGCAGCGTTCCCAGCGACACCGGGGAGCTGTTTTTT; cdr3_aa: CASSVPSDTGELFF; d_call: -; j_call: TRBJ2-2; v_call: TRBV9; clone_size: few
cdr3_nt: TGTGCCAGCAGCTTGGACCCGGGGGAGACCCAGTACTTC; cdr3_aa: CASSLDPGETQYF; d_call: -; j_call: TRBJ2-5; v_call: TRBV5-4; clone_size: few
cdr3_nt: TGCGCCAGCAGCTCCCAGGGTGGAGAGACCCAGTACTTC; cdr3_aa: CASSSQGGETQYF; d_call: -; j_call: TRBJ2-5; v_call: TRBV4-3; clone_size: few
cdr3_nt: TGTGCCAGCAGCTTACAGGGGTCTAACTATGGCTACACCTTC; cdr3_aa: CASSLQGSNYGYTF; d_call: -; j_call: TRBJ1-2; v_call: TRBV7-9; clone_size: -
cdr3_nt: TGTGCCAGCAGTTCTAGCGGGGGCGAGCAGTACTTC; cdr3_aa: CASSSSGGEQYF; d_call: TRBD2; j_call: TRBJ2-7; v_call: TRBV11-1; clone_size: -
cdr3_nt: TGTGCCAGCTCACCCGGGACAGGGAGAAAAGAGACCCAGTACTTC; cdr3_aa: CASSPGTGRKETQYF; d_call: TRBD1; j_call: TRBJ2-5; v_call: TRBV18; clone_size: few
cdr3_nt: TGCAGTGCTGCGACAGGGGCTGAAGCTTTCTTT; cdr3_aa: CSAATGAEAFF; d_call: TRBD1; j_call: TRBJ1-1; v_call: TRBV20-1; clone_size: -
cdr3_nt: TGTGCCACCAGCAGGGCCGGACAGGGATGGCCTGCTGAGCAGTTCTTC; cdr3_aa: CATSRAGQGWPAEQFF; d_call: TRBD1; j_call: TRBJ2-1; v_call: TRBV15; clone_size: -
cdr3_nt: TGTGCCAGCAGCTTATGGGGAGATGGCTACACCTTC; cdr3_aa: CASSLWGDGYTF; d_call: -; j_call: TRBJ1-2; v_call: TRBV7-2; clone_size: few
cdr3_nt: TGTGCCAGCTCACCAAGCTCCTCAGGCAGGAACACTGAAGCTTTCTTT; cdr3_aa: CASSPSSSGRNTEAFF; d_call: -; j_call: TRBJ1-1; v_call: TRBV18; clone_size: few
cdr3_nt: TGTGCCAGCAGCGGCAGGGATGGAGAGACCCAGTACTTC; cdr3_aa: CASSGRDGETQYF; d_call: -; j_call: TRBJ2-5; v_call: TRBV9; clone_size: few
cdr3_nt: TGCGCCAGCAGCTTAACGACAGTAGGAAATTCACCCCTCCACTTT; cdr3_aa: CASSLTTVGNSPLHF; d_call: -; j_call: TRBJ1-6; v_call: TRBV5-1; clone_size: -
cdr3_nt: TGCGCCAGCAGCTTAGGGGCTGAGCAGTTCTTC; cdr3_aa: CASSLGAEQFF; d_call: -; j_call: TRBJ2-1; v_call: TRBV5-1; clone_size: -
cdr3_nt: TGTGCCAGCAGTTTAGCGGGAGGAGGCAATCAGCCCCAGCATTTT; cdr3_aa: CASSLAGGGNQPQHF; d_call: -; j_call: TRBJ1-5; v_call: TRBV27; clone_size: few
cdr3_nt: TGTGCCACCAGCACCTTAGCGGGAGGCACAGATACGCAGTATTTT; cdr3_aa: CATSTLAGGTDTQYF; d_call: TRBD2; j_call: TRBJ2-3; v_call: TRBV15; clone_size: few
cdr3_nt: TGTGCCAGCAGTTTGGGTGCAGGGGTCTCCACCGGGGAGCTGTTTTTT; cdr3_aa: CASSLGAGVSTGELFF; d_call: -; j_call: TRBJ2-2; v_call: TRBV28; clone_size: few
cdr3_nt: TGTGCCAGTAGTATGGGCAGGGCGTACAATGAGCAGTTCTTC; cdr3_aa: CASSMGRAYNEQFF; d_call: -; j_call: TRBJ2-1; v_call: TRBV19; clone_size: few
cdr3_nt: TGTGCCAGCAGCGTAGCAGGGACAGGGGGCTACGAGCAGTACTTC; cdr3_aa: CASSVAGTGGYEQYF; d_call: TRBD1; j_call: TRBJ2-7; v_call: TRBV9; clone_size: few
cdr3_nt: TGTGCCAGCAGCTTCCCGGGACTAGCGGGAGTAGAGACCCAGTACTTC; cdr3_aa: CASSFPGLAGVETQYF; d_call: TRBD2; j_call: TRBJ2-5; v_call: TRBV7-9; clone_size: few
cdr3_nt: TGCGCCAGCAGCCAAAGACAGGGGGCCTACAACTATGGCTACACCTTC; cdr3_aa: CASSQRQGAYNYGYTF; d_call: TRBD1; j_call: TRBJ1-2; v_call: TRBV4-3; clone_size: few
cdr3_nt: TGCGCCAGCAGCCAAGACTCGACAGGGTTAACTGAAGCTTTCTTT; cdr3_aa: CASSQDSTGLTEAFF; d_call: TRBD1; j_call: TRBJ1-1; v_call: TRBV4-1; clone_size: -
cdr3_nt: TGTGCCAGCTCGTCGGGACAGAAAGAGACCCAGTACTTC; cdr3_aa: CASSSGQKETQYF; d_call: TRBD1; j_call: TRBJ2-5; v_call: TRBV18; clone_size: -
cdr3_nt: TGTGCCACCGGCCGGCAGGGAGGTGAGCAGTTCTTC; cdr3_aa: CATGRQGGEQFF; d_call: -; j_call: TRBJ2-1; v_call: TRBV15; clone_size: -
cdr3_nt: TGTGCCAGCACCCCCCAAAATGGGCTTGAAGCTTTCTTT; cdr3_aa: CASTPQNGLEAFF; d_call: -; j_call: TRBJ1-1; v_call: TRBV6-6; clone_size: few
cdr3_nt: TGTGCCAGCAGCTTTGTAGGGGGTGAGCAGTTCTTC; cdr3_aa: CASSFVGGEQFF; d_call: -; j_call: TRBJ2-1; v_call: TRBV7-9; clone_size: -
cdr3_nt: TGTGCCAGCAGCAAGGGGTTATACAATGAGCAGTTCTTC; cdr3_aa: CASSKGLYNEQFF; d_call: -; j_call: TRBJ2-1; v_call: TRBV6-5; clone_size: -
cdr3_nt: TGTGCCAGCAGCTCGAAAAGCGGACGCTCCTACAATGAGCAGTTCTTC; cdr3_aa: CASSSKSGRSYNEQFF; d_call: -; j_call: TRBJ2-1; v_call: TRBV7-2; clone_size: few
cdr3_nt: TGTGCCAGCACCGTGACAGGGACTGGAAACACCATATATTTT; cdr3_aa: CASTVTGTGNTIYF; d_call: TRBD1; j_call: TRBJ1-3; v_call: TRBV6-6; clone_size: few